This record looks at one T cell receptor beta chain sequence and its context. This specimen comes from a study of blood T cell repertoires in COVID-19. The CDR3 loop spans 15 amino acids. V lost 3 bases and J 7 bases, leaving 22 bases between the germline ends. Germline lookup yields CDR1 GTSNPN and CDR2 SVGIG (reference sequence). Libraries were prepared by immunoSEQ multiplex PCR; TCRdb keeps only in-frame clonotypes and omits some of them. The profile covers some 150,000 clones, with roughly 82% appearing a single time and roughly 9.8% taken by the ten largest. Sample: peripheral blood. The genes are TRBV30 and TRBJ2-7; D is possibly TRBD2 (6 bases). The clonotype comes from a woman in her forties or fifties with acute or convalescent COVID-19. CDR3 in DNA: TGTGCCTGGAGGACCTCCGGGACTCTTACTGGTGAGCAGTACTTC. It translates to CAWRTSGTLTGEQYF.